A selection of T cell receptor beta chains follows, all from one sample in a study of blood T cell repertoires in COVID-19. Here immunoSEQ multiplex PCR was the method, and the copy in TCRdb shows in-frame clones only, minus some. The sample includes a few hundred thousand clones, about 90% of them seen just once. Sequencing was done on a sample of peripheral blood. Receptor source: a person aged 18 to 35 with COVID-19, enrolled during active disease. The CDR3 runs from the conserved cysteine through the conserved F or W. The order of the fields is J gene, D gene, V gene, clone size, CDR3 protein, CDR3 DNA. A D gene is named only where the DNA matches it firmly. Size values are once, few and many counts, or a class for expanded clones, and some rows have none.

>TRBJ1-2|NA|TRBV19|NA
CASSINRQSYGYTF
TGTGCCAGTAGTATCAATCGACAGTCTTATGGCTACACCTTC
>TRBJ1-6|TRBD1|TRBV4-1|NA
CASSQAGQGFESPLHF
TGCGCCAGCAGCCAGGCGGGACAGGGGTTCGAGTCACCCCTCCACTTT
>TRBJ1-2|NA|TRBV5-4|once
CASSLGGYGYTF
TGTGCCAGCAGCTTGGGAGGGTATGGCTACACCTTC
>TRBJ1-5|NA|TRBV30|once
CAWSVTGNQPQHF
TGTGCCTGGAGTGTAACGGGTAATCAGCCCCAGCATTTT
>TRBJ2-7|NA|TRBV10-1|NA
CAGLRGNEQYF
TGCGCCGGGCTCAGGGGCAACGAGCAGTACTTC
>TRBJ1-1|NA|TRBV4-1|NA
CASSQGPLATEAFF
TGCGCCAGCAGCCAAGGACCTTTAGCCACTGAAGCTTTCTTT
>TRBJ2-5|NA|TRBV12-5|NA
CASGEATQETQYF
TGTGCTAGTGGCGAGGCTACCCAAGAGACCCAGTACTTC
>TRBJ2-5|TRBD2|TRBV18|NA
CASSPRLAGGQETQYF
TGTGCCAGCTCACCACGGTTAGCGGGAGGTCAAGAGACCCAGTACTTC
>TRBJ2-3|NA|TRBV29-1|NA
CSVRPLTTDTDTQYF
TGCAGCGTGCGTCCCCTAACCACCGACACAGATACGCAGTATTTT
>TRBJ1-1|NA|TRBV30|once
CAWRQGTAVNTEAFF
TGTGCCTGGAGGCAGGGGACGGCCGTGAACACTGAAGCTTTCTTT
>TRBJ1-3|TRBD1|TRBV19|few
CASRRQGTGNTIYF
TGTGCCAGTAGGCGACAGGGAACTGGAAACACCATATATTTT
>TRBJ1-1|NA|TRBV28|NA
CASSLVGGTTEAFF
TGTGCCAGCAGTTTAGTTGGGGGCACCACTGAAGCTTTCTTT
>TRBJ2-1|TRBD1|TRBV19|NA
CASSIAGGSFNNEQFF
TGTGCCAGTAGTATAGCAGGGGGATCCTTTAACAATGAGCAGTTCTTC
>TRBJ2-5|TRBD1|TRBV15|NA
CATSTPGTEVGETQYF
TGTGCCACCAGCACCCCCGGGACAGAGGTTGGAGAGACCCAGTACTTC
>TRBJ1-2|NA|TRBV4-1|NA
CASSLGRDEAWGYTF
TGCGCCAGCAGCCTGGGCAGGGATGAAGCTTGGGGCTACACCTTC
>TRBJ2-7|TRBD2|TRBV6-5|NA
CASRRLADFSYEQYF
TGTGCCAGCAGGCGGCTAGCGGACTTCTCCTACGAGCAGTACTTC
>TRBJ1-5|NA|TRBV29-1|NA
CSVRQGNQPQHF
TGCAGCGTTAGACAGGGCAATCAGCCCCAGCATTTT
>TRBJ2-3|TRBD2|TRBV5-8|NA
CASSPGTSGRTDTQYF
TGTGCCAGCAGCCCGGGGACTAGCGGGAGAACAGATACGCAGTATTTT
>TRBJ2-3|NA|TRBV5-1|NA
CASSLSRAWSTDTQYF
TGCGCCAGCAGCTTGTCGCGGGCCTGGAGCACAGATACGCAGTATTTT
>TRBJ2-7|NA|TRBV10-3|NA
CATTPRVENEQYF
TGTGCCACCACACCCAGGGTGGAAAACGAGCAGTACTTC
>TRBJ2-2|TRBD2|TRBV6-1|NA
CASSEMSSGRTNTGELFF
TGTGCCAGCAGTGAAATGTCTAGCGGGAGGACGAACACCGGGGAGCTGTTTTTT
>TRBJ2-7|TRBD2|TRBV29-1|NA
CSARLAGMDEQYF
TGCAGCGCCCGACTAGCGGGAATGGACGAGCAGTACTTC
>TRBJ1-1|NA|TRBV15|NA
CATSPTGTEAFF
TGTGCCACCAGCCCGACGGGGACTGAAGCTTTCTTT
>TRBJ1-3|NA|TRBV7-2|NA
CASSSIDGNTIYF
TGTGCCAGCAGCTCTATCGATGGAAACACCATATATTTT
>TRBJ2-5|NA|TRBV28|NA
CASSLGGPETQYF
TGTGCCAGCAGTTTAGGCGGGCCAGAGACCCAGTACTTC
>TRBJ2-2|NA|TRBV28|NA
CASSFALTWTETPTGELFF
TGTGCCAGCAGTTTCGCGCTTACCTGGACAGAAACTCCAACCGGGGAGCTGTTTTTT
>TRBJ2-1|TRBD2|TRBV29-1|NA
CSVRFSGRGGMDEQFF
TGCAGCGTTAGATTCAGCGGGAGGGGAGGGATGGATGAGCAGTTCTTC
>TRBJ2-7|TRBD2|TRBV11-2|NA
CASSLRASGSMPYEQYF
TGTGCCAGCAGCTTACGCGCTAGCGGGAGTATGCCCTACGAGCAGTACTTC
>TRBJ2-7|NA|TRBV6-2/TRBV6-3|NA
CASSAMERMNEQYF
TGTGCCAGCAGCGCGATGGAGCGGATGAACGAGCAGTACTTC
>TRBJ1-2|NA|TRBV2|NA
CASSGTVYGYTF
TGTGCCAGCAGTGGGACAGTCTATGGCTACACCTTC
>TRBJ2-7|TRBD2|TRBV28|NA
CASRGRSGRSYEQYF
TGTGCCAGCAGGGGCCGTAGCGGGAGATCCTACGAGCAGTACTTC
>TRBJ2-7|TRBD1|TRBV28|NA
CASSDRVTYEQYF
TGTGCCAGCAGTGACAGGGTAACCTACGAGCAGTACTTC
>TRBJ1-1|TRBD1|TRBV29-1|once
CSAWTGGTSAAPPPAFF
TGCAGCGCCTGGACAGGGGGGACGTCCGCGGCGCCTCCGCCAGCTTTCTTT
>TRBJ2-7|NA|TRBV27|NA
CASGRLSYEQYF
TGTGCCAGCGGGAGGCTATCCTACGAGCAGTACTTC
>TRBJ2-2|TRBD1|TRBV5-1|NA
CASSPRDRGRGNLITGELFF
TGCGCCAGCAGCCCCCGGGACAGGGGGAGAGGAAATCTAATCACCGGGGAGCTGTTTTTT
>TRBJ1-1|NA|TRBV7-9|NA
CASRGNTEAFF
TGTGCCAGCCGAGGGAACACTGAAGCTTTCTTT
>TRBJ2-7|NA|TRBV11-2|once
CASSLISARYEQYF
TGTGCCAGCAGCTTAATAAGCGCCCGCTACGAGCAGTACTTC
>TRBJ2-3|TRBD2|TRBV7-7|NA
CASSLATSGRGSDTQYF
TGTGCCAGCAGCTTAGCAACTAGCGGGAGAGGGTCAGATACGCAGTATTTT
>TRBJ2-2|NA|TRBV2|NA
CASTWGPSTGELFF
TGTGCCAGCACTTGGGGGCCGAGCACCGGGGAGCTGTTTTTT
>TRBJ2-7|NA|TRBV6-2/TRBV6-3|few
CASSTVRQVYEQYF
TGTGCCAGCAGTACAGTACGGCAGGTCTACGAGCAGTACTTC
>TRBJ1-2|TRBD1|TRBV10-3|NA
CATWTGNGNYGYTF
TGTGCCACGTGGACAGGGAATGGTAACTATGGCTACACCTTC
>TRBJ1-1|NA|TRBV12-3/TRBV12-4|NA
CASSFGRGGAFF
TGTGCCAGCAGTTTCGGCCGGGGTGGAGCTTTCTTT
>TRBJ2-1|TRBD2|TRBV2|NA
CATQGLAAFYNEQFF
TGTGCCACCCAGGGACTAGCGGCTTTCTACAATGAGCAGTTCTTC
>TRBJ1-5|NA|TRBV19|NA
CASSSGTSYQPQHF
TGTGCCAGTAGCTCGGGGACTTCCTATCAGCCCCAGCATTTT
>TRBJ2-1|TRBD1|TRBV24-1|NA
CATSGRQGVYNEQFF
TGTGCCACCAGTGGTCGCCAGGGGGTTTACAATGAGCAGTTCTTC
>TRBJ2-5|NA|TRBV6-1|NA
CASSDREETQYF
TGTGCCAGCAGTGACAGGGAAGAGACCCAGTACTTC
>TRBJ2-3|TRBD2|TRBV18|NA
CASSQLAGSTDTQYF
TGTGCCAGCTCACAACTAGCGGGGAGCACAGATACGCAGTATTTT
>TRBJ1-2|NA|TRBV27|NA
CASSFGEPRTVGGYTF
TGTGCCAGCAGTTTTGGGGAGCCAAGAACGGTGGGAGGCTACACCTTC
>TRBJ2-7|NA|TRBV29-1|few
CSVVSVPYEQYF
TGCAGCGTTGTTAGCGTACCCTACGAGCAGTACTTC
>TRBJ2-5|NA|TRBV14|NA
CASSQETRAPETQYF
TGTGCCAGCAGCCAAGAGACGAGGGCGCCAGAGACCCAGTACTTC
>TRBJ2-3|TRBD2|TRBV19|NA
CASSIGGSADTQYF
TGTGCCAGTAGTATCGGCGGGAGCGCAGATACGCAGTATTTT
>TRBJ2-7|NA|TRBV4-1|once
CASSRQDSRQAYEQYF
TGCGCCAGCAGCCGTCAAGACAGCCGTCAAGCCTACGAGCAGTACTTC
>TRBJ2-7|NA|TRBV5-1|NA
CASSLEGGGSEQYF
TGCGCCAGCAGCTTGGAAGGTGGGGGCAGCGAGCAGTACTTC
>TRBJ2-3|NA|TRBV7-9|once
CASSLELDTQYF
TGTGCCAGCAGCTTAGAACTAGATACGCAGTATTTT
>TRBJ1-2|TRBD1|TRBV7-6|NA
CASSPGQGGNYGYTF
TGTGCCAGCAGCCCCGGACAGGGCGGTAACTATGGCTACACCTTC
>TRBJ1-2|NA|TRBV9|NA
CASSGKGGYGYTF
TGTGCCAGCAGCGGGAAGGGGGGGTATGGCTACACCTTC
>TRBJ2-4|TRBD2|TRBV6-5|NA
CASSREGQWNIQYF
TGTGCCAGCAGTCGGGAGGGCCAATGGAACATTCAGTACTTC